A single T cell receptor beta chain is shown here with its context. What it binds is unknown. This specimen belongs to a study of cytomegalovirus exposure and HLA in healthy donors. Study results and limitations: Some V segments, including TRBV6-2 and TRBV6-3, were excluded as indistinguishable. Cytomegalovirus-associated status was assigned to around 160 TCR beta chains.

Germline V CDR1 and CDR2: SGHRS, YFSETQ. Trimming removed 0 bases from V and 1 base from J; junction bases left unmatched: 2. The CDR3 has 15 amino acids. A multiplex PCR was run with 60 Vbeta primers and 13 Jbeta primers. The repertoire was sequenced with immunoSEQ multiplex PCR; TCRdb's copy has only in-frame clones and lacks some. The sample has around 120,000 clones, about 79% seen once. The sequence came from a man in his forties or fifties in good health and CMV-seropositive. The chain employs TRBV5-1 and TRBJ2-7; 9 bases align to TRBD1. Sequenced: PBMCs. CDR3 in DNA: TGCGCCAGCAGCTTGGTAGGACAGGGGTCCTACGAGCAGTACTTC. This gives the protein CASSLVGQGSYEQYF.